This TCR beta chain was observed in a study of blood T cell repertoires in COVID-19. The wider study: PBMCs, B-cell-depleted T cells, or T cells were the source of the cDNA or gDNA that made up the material.

The germline CDR1 and CDR2 sequences are SGHKS and YYEKEE (reference sequence). The CDR3 sequence is 15 residues long. V was trimmed by 0 bases and J by 4 bases, leaving 12 bases between them. Per the original methods: Amplification of reference gene primers provided the estimated nucleated cell counts. Repertoires were generated with immunoSEQ multiplex PCR, while TCRdb's copy carries only in-frame clones and drops some. V, J and clone size are those of that table, while D and trimming were read from the DNA. Altogether about 59,000 clones are present, approximately 78% being singletons, with the ten largest covering 10% to 15%. This clone has just one count.

This clonotype was obtained from a man older than 75 with acute or convalescent COVID-19. Sequenced: peripheral blood. The V call is TRBV5-5, the J call TRBJ2-3; D perhaps matches TRBD2 (5 bases). The CDR3 region has the DNA TGTGCCAGCAGCTTGGAGGGAGTTCTGGCAGATACGCAGTATTTT. This codes for CASSLEGVLADTQYF. The full variable domain, with the rest looked up from reference TRBV5-5 and TRBJ2-3, is DAGVTQSPTHLIKTRGQQVTLRCSPISGHKSVSWYQQVLGQGPQFIFQYYEKEERGRGNFPDRFSARQFPNYSSELNVNALLLGDSALYLCASSLEGVLADTQYFGPGTRLTVL.